The sequence of this TCR beta chain was determined in a study of response to subunit inactivated influenza vaccine. Trimming took off 4 bases at V and 0 bases at J, with 11 bases between the two ends. CDR1 KGHSH and CDR2 LQKENI come from the germline V gene. The CDR3 covers 15 residues. TCRdb recomputed calls from the RT-PCR reads with MiXCR, one row per CDR3 protein. The sample holds under 850,000 distinct CDR3 sequences, roughly 20% seen once. Study findings and constraints: That few new T cells are recruited by each seasonal influenza vaccination was the authors' suggestion.

On this clonotype: Its antigen is still unknown.

This chain links TRBV18 with TRBJ2-3; the D gene is possibly TRBD2 (5 bases). This specimen consisted of PBMCs from blood, obtained 4 to 6 days after vaccination. The TCR comes from a man in his fifties who received an inactivated influenza vaccine. The CDR3 coding sequence is TGTGCCAGCTCACGACGGACTTATAGCACAGATACGCAGTATTTT. This sequence encodes CASSRRTYSTDTQYF. The whole variable domain, remainder taken from reference TRBV18 and TRBJ2-3, is NAGVMQNPRHLVRRRGQEARLRCSPMKGHSHVYWYRQLPEEGLKFMVYLQKENIIDESGMPKERFSAEFPKEGPSILRIQQVVRGDSAAYFCASSRRTYSTDTQYFGPGTRLTVL.